Listed below are T cell receptor beta chains from one sample, sequenced in a study of blood T cell repertoires in COVID-19. Assay used: immunoSEQ multiplex PCR; TCRdb lists only in-frame clones, some missing. The profile shows about 270,000 clones, around 88% of them singletons. The sequencing input was PBMCs or T cells enriched from blood (not recorded which). These receptor sequences come from a woman between 35 and 50 years old with acute COVID-19. CDR3s include the opening cysteine and the closing phenylalanine or tryptophan. A D gene is named only where the DNA matches it firmly. The size of a clone is reported for some rows only, either as once, few or many, or as a class for expanded clones.

D gene,J gene,clone size,V gene,CDR3 DNA,CDR3 protein
-,TRBJ1-2,-,TRBV27,TGTGCCAGCAGTTTAATTGGGGGGGCTAACTATGGCTACACCTTC,CASSLIGGANYGYTF
-,TRBJ2-3,once,TRBV5-1,TGCGCCAGCAGCTTGGTGGGCAGAATAGCAGATACGCAGTATTTT,CASSLVGRIADTQYF
-,TRBJ1-1,-,TRBV2,TGTGCCAGCGTACTACACCCCAGGGAGGACACTGAAGCTTTCTTT,CASVLHPREDTEAFF
-,TRBJ1-6,-,TRBV28,TGTGCCAGCGCAGTTATACACTCACCCCTCCACTTT,CASAVIHSPLHF
-,TRBJ1-4,few,TRBV28,TGTGCCAGCAGTTTTTCTGGTGCGGTGTATCTAACTAATGAAAAACTGTTTTTT,CASSFSGAVYLTNEKLFF
TRBD1,TRBJ2-1,-,TRBV18,TGTGCCAGCTCCAGCTGGACAGGGTCTGAGCAGTTCTTC,CASSSWTGSEQFF
TRBD1,TRBJ2-5,-,TRBV9,TGTGCCAGCAGCGCCCAGGGTGGACAGGGTTCCGAGACCCAGTACTTC,CASSAQGGQGSETQYF
-,TRBJ2-5,-,TRBV6-5,TGTGCCAGCAGTTACTCGGAGGGTGGGGAGACCCAGTACTTC,CASSYSEGGETQYF
-,TRBJ1-1,-,TRBV24-1,TGTGCCACCAGTGATGTCAAGAACACTGAAGCTTTCTTT,CATSDVKNTEAFF
-,TRBJ1-1,-,TRBV5-4,TGTGCCAGCAGCTTGGGGCCCCGGGTAGGGAACACTGAAGCTTTCTTT,CASSLGPRVGNTEAFF
TRBD1,TRBJ2-5,-,TRBV11-2,TGTGCCAGCAGCCGGGACAGGGGGGAGACCCAGTACTTC,CASSRDRGETQYF
TRBD1,TRBJ1-2,-,TRBV18,TGTGCCAGCTCACTTCCCCCCGGGACAGGGGACTATGGCTACACCTTC,CASSLPPGTGDYGYTF
-,TRBJ2-7,-,TRBV6-1,TGTGCCAGCAGTGGACCCCTCGGGGGAAGGGAATACGAGCAGTACTTC,CASSGPLGGREYEQYF
-,TRBJ1-1,few,TRBV2,TGTGCCAGCAGCGTCGGTTGGACAGCGACTGAAGCTTTCTTT,CASSVGWTATEAFF
TRBD2,TRBJ2-1,-,TRBV30,TGTGCCTGGAGTGTACCTGGGACTAGCGGGAGCGATGAGCAGTTCTTC,CAWSVPGTSGSDEQFF
-,TRBJ2-2,-,TRBV5-1,TGCGCCAGCCAGCTTAGCGGATCGAACACCGGGGAGCTGTTTTTT,CASQLSGSNTGELFF
-,TRBJ1-5,-,TRBV3-1/TRBV3-2,TGTGCCAGCAGCCAAGCAGGTGACAATCAGCCCCAGCATTTT,CASSQAGDNQPQHF
-,TRBJ1-1,once,TRBV4-3,TGCGCCAGCAGCCAAGATTTCGGGACAACGAACACTGAAGCTTTCTTT,CASSQDFGTTNTEAFF
TRBD1,TRBJ2-5,-,TRBV29-1,TGCAGCGCCACTGGACAGGGGTGGCAAGAGACCCAGTACTTC,CSATGQGWQETQYF
TRBD1,TRBJ2-5,few,TRBV12-3/TRBV12-4,TGTGCCAGCAGTGTGGGACAGGGGGAGACCCAGTACTTC,CASSVGQGETQYF
TRBD2,TRBJ2-5,once,TRBV7-9,TGTGCCAGCAGCTGGGGACTAGCGGGAAGAGTGGAGACCCAGTACTTC,CASSWGLAGRVETQYF
TRBD1,TRBJ1-2,-,TRBV2,TGTGCCAGCAGTGAACAGGGGGCGCGTAACTATGGCTACACCTTC,CASSEQGARNYGYTF
TRBD2,TRBJ2-1,once,TRBV27,TGTGCCAGCAGTATACTAGCGGGAGGGCCAAGGAATGAGCAGTTCTTC,CASSILAGGPRNEQFF
TRBD1,TRBJ1-2,once,TRBV5-6,TGTGCCAGCAGCTTGGACAGGGGATATGGCTACACCTTC,CASSLDRGYGYTF
-,TRBJ2-7,few,TRBV2,TGTGCCAGCAGTGATCGGGGATCCCCCTACGAGCAGTACTTC,CASSDRGSPYEQYF
-,TRBJ1-5,-,TRBV19,TGTGCCAGTAGTATGTCAGGGGTAGCCAATCAGCCCCAGCATTTT,CASSMSGVANQPQHF
TRBD1,TRBJ2-3,-,TRBV6-5,TGTGCCAGCACCACCGGACAGGGGGCGGATACGCAGTATTTT,CASTTGQGADTQYF
-,TRBJ1-5,-,TRBV4-1,TGCGCCAGCAGCCAAGGGTGGGGAGGGAGCAATCAGCCCCAGCATTTT,CASSQGWGGSNQPQHF
-,TRBJ2-7,-,TRBV6-5,TGTGCCAGCGGGTTGGGGGCCCACGAGCAGTACTTC,CASGLGAHEQYF
TRBD2,TRBJ2-2,many,TRBV30,TGTGCCTGGAGTGTAACTAGCGGTATTTTGGATGTGGGGGCACAGACCGGGGAGCTGTTTTTT,CAWSVTSGILDVGAQTGELFF
TRBD1,TRBJ2-3,-,TRBV7-8,TGTGCCAGCAGCTTAGCTGGGTGGACAGGAGACACAGATACGCAGTATTTT,CASSLAGWTGDTDTQYF
TRBD2,TRBJ2-2,-,TRBV10-1,TGCGCCAGCAGTGAGTCGTGGGGACTAGCAGTCGGGGAGCTGTTTTTT,CASSESWGLAVGELFF
-,TRBJ1-4,-,TRBV2,TGTGCCAGCAGAGAGACAGGAAAACTGTTTTTT,CASRETGKLFF
-,TRBJ2-1,once,TRBV28,TGTGCCAGCAGTTTATGGGGCAGCTCCTACAATGAGCAGTTCTTC,CASSLWGSSYNEQFF
TRBD1,TRBJ1-3,-,TRBV18,TGTGCCAGCTCACCAATCATCCTACAGGGGCTGGGAGACACCATATATTTT,CASSPIILQGLGDTIYF
TRBD1,TRBJ1-5,-,TRBV3-1/TRBV3-2,TGTGCCAGCAGCCAGCGACAGGGGTACGGTTTAGATGGCAATCAGCCCCAGCATTTT,CASSQRQGYGLDGNQPQHF
-,TRBJ2-5,-,TRBV18,TGTGCCAGCTCATCGGGGGTCCGGGAGACCCAGTACTTC,CASSSGVRETQYF
-,TRBJ2-1,few,TRBV7-9,TGTGCCAGCAGCTTAATTCTGAATGAGCAGTTCTTC,CASSLILNEQFF
TRBD2,TRBJ2-5,-,TRBV5-1,TGCGCCAGCAGCTTGGCCGGGGCGGGAGAAGAGACCCAGTACTTC,CASSLAGAGEETQYF
-,TRBJ2-7,-,TRBV6-5,TGTGCCAGCAGTTACAGCTATTCCTACGAGCAGTACTTC,CASSYSYSYEQYF
-,TRBJ2-2,-,TRBV28,TGTGCCAGCAGTTCGTCCATGGAGGCAGACACCGGGGAGCTGTTTTTT,CASSSSMEADTGELFF
-,TRBJ2-7,-,TRBV2,TGTGCCAGCGTGATCGCGAGGGATCGATCTCACGAGCAGTACTTC,CASVIARDRSHEQYF
TRBD1,TRBJ1-4,-,TRBV23-1,TGCGCCAGCAGCCCCGCCCTGGGACAGGGGGGAGGAGAAATAACAACTAATGAAAAACTGTTTTTT,CASSPALGQGGGEITTNEKLFF
TRBD1,TRBJ2-7,-,TRBV2,TGTGCCAGCAAATCAGGGGGCGAGCAGTACTTC,CASKSGGEQYF
-,TRBJ2-5,-,TRBV5-1,TGCGCCAGCAGCTTGCAGGAGACCCAGTACTTC,CASSLQETQYF
TRBD1,TRBJ1-1,-,TRBV4-3,TGCGCCAGCAGCCGAGGACAGGGGACGAACACTGAAGCTTTCTTT,CASSRGQGTNTEAFF
-,TRBJ2-3,-,TRBV5-1,TGCGCCAGCAGCTTACAGGGTTCCGCAGATACGCAGTATTTT,CASSLQGSADTQYF
-,TRBJ1-5,-,TRBV2,TGTGCCAGCAGTGAAGGGCAGGCCGATCAGCCCCAGCATTTT,CASSEGQADQPQHF
-,TRBJ1-3,once,TRBV4-1,TGCGCCAGCAGCACTGCTCCAGGGAGAAACACCATATATTTT,CASSTAPGRNTIYF
TRBD1,TRBJ1-2,-,TRBV27,TGTGCCAGCAGTCCCTGGACAGGCATTTTCTATGGCTACACCTTC,CASSPWTGIFYGYTF
-,TRBJ2-3,-,TRBV5-1,TGCGCCAGCAGCTCGGGTCGCACCACAGATACGCAGTATTTT,CASSSGRTTDTQYF
TRBD2,TRBJ2-5,once,TRBV19,TGTGCCAGTAGTTCCTTTAGCGGGGGGACTGATGGGACCCAGTACTTC,CASSSFSGGTDGTQYF
TRBD1,TRBJ2-1,-,TRBV19,TGTGCCAGTAGTATAAGGGGGCTGGGATACAATGAGCAGTTCTTC,CASSIRGLGYNEQFF